A single sample gave rise to the 26 T cell receptor beta chains below, sequenced in a study of CD8+CD57+ T cells in acquired aplastic anemia. For CDR3 and TCR beta VDJ profiling, genomic DNA was the template used. TCRdb called the reads again in MiXCR, with one record for every CDR3 protein. The repertoire has about 120,000 distinct CDR3 sequences, 50% to 70% of them found once; the top ten carry roughly 30%. Patients chosen for sequencing had shown CD8+CD57+ cell expansion by flow cytometry. The sample was sorted CD4+, CD8+, or CD8+CD57+ T cells (not recorded which) from PBMCs. The receptors were sampled from a human donor with aplastic anemia.

On this clonotype: An end of the junction does not agree with germline; a read error may underlie this. The chain combines TRBV24-1 with TRBJ1-4; tentative D call: TRBD1 (5 bases). The CDR3 loop spans 16 amino acids. Germline CDR1 and CDR2: KGHDR and SFDVKD. The CDR3 coding sequence is TGTGCCACCAGTGATTCCGGCGGGCAGGGCGGTGAAGAACTGTTTTTT. As protein: CATSDSGGQGGEELFF.

The rearrangement uses TRBV2 and TRBJ2-1; 10 nucleotides agree with TRBD2. The V segment lost 6 bases and the J segment 4 bases; nucleotides outside the gene matches: 6. Germline CDR1 reads SNHLY; CDR2 reads FYNNEI. This CDR3 spans 15 amino acids. The CDR3 loop reads CASSAIAGGYNEQFF. The CDR3 DNA sequence: TGTGCCAGCAGCGCGATAGCGGGGGGATACAATGAGCAGTTCTTC.

The V and J genes are TRBV15 and TRBJ2-5; 9 nucleotides line up with TRBD1. Looked up from germline, CDR1 is LNHNV and CDR2 is YYDKDF (reference sequence). The CDR3 has 14 residues. V was pared by 5 bases and J by 5 bases, with 6 bases of the junction left unmatched. The CDR3 region has the DNA TGTGCCACCAGCGGGGGACAGGGATGGGAGACCCAGTACTTC. Translated: CATSGGQGWETQYF.

This clonotype was counted ten times or more. The chain links TRBV24-1 to TRBJ2-7, with 8 positions matching TRBD1. The CDR3 spans 12 residues. Germline CDR1 reads KGHDR; CDR2 reads SFDVKD. The V and J ends lost 5 bases and 6 bases, in that order; junction bases with no gene match: 2. The CDR3 nucleotides read TGTGCCACCAGTGTGACAGGGGTCGAGCAGTACTTC. It yields the protein CATSVTGVEQYF.

The chain is built from TRBV7-3 and TRBJ1-5; D may be TRBD1 (5 bases). CDR3 length: 16 residues. Germline CDR1 and CDR2: SGHTA and FQGTGA. V shed 5 bases and J shed 6 bases, with 20 bases lying between them. DNA of the CDR3: TGTGCCAGCAGCCCAACAGGTTTCCCTGTTGGTCAGCCCCAGCATTTT. Encoded protein: CASSPTGFPVGQPQHF. The variable domain in full, with the rest retrieved from reference TRBV7-3 and TRBJ1-5, is GAGVSQTPSNKVTEKGKYVELRCDPISGHTALYWYRQSLGQGPEFLIYFQGTGAADDSGLPNDRFFAVRPEGSVSTLKIQRTERGDSAVYLCASSPTGFPVGQPQHFGDGTRLSIL.

The chain uses TRBV2 and TRBJ2-1, with TRBD2 matching 7 bases. The V segment lost 6 bases and the J segment 4 bases; nucleotides outside the gene matches: 6. CDR1 and CDR2 from the germline V gene are SNHLY and FYNNEI. The CDR3 sequence is 14 residues long. CDR3 residues: CASRDLAVYNEQFF. DNA for the CDR3: TGTGCCAGCAGGGATCTAGCGGTATACAATGAGCAGTTCTTC.

This clonotype is a singleton in its sample. A much larger clone sits a single nucleotide away, making a read error possible. This chain uses TRBV5-1 with TRBJ2-5; D is unclear. Germline V CDR1 and CDR2: SGHRS, YFSETQ. CDR3 length: 15 amino acids. The CDR3 sequence is CASSLEWRIQDTQYF. CDR3 sequence (DNA): TGCGCCAGCAGCTTGGAGTGGCGGATCCAAGACACCCAGTACTTC.

This rearrangement joins TRBV4-1 to TRBJ1-2, with 9 bases fitting TRBD1. CDR1 is MGHRA, CDR2 YSYEKL, per germline. CDR3 length: 14 residues. Unmatched junction bases numbered 4, after V lost 3 bases and J lost 5 bases. Here the CDR3 DNA reads TGCGCCAGCAGCCAGGACAGGGGTTTATATGGCTACACCTTC. Translated: CASSQDRGLYGYTF.

This clonotype was seen ten or more times. The genes are TRBV19 and TRBJ1-2; D not certain. Per germline, CDR1 LNHDA and CDR2 SQIVND (reference sequence). This CDR3 spans 14 amino acids. V gave up 10 bases and J gave up 6 bases, with 21 bases separating them. CDR3 loop: CATLAGSSFHGYTF. CDR3 nucleotide sequence: TGTGCCACCCTCGCTGGGTCGTCGTTCCATGGCTACACCTTC.

The chain recombines TRBV5-1 with TRBJ2-7; 8 nucleotides line up with TRBD1. From germline, CDR1 is SGHRS and CDR2 YFSETQ. The trim removed 4 bases at V and 1 base at J, leaving 4 bases unmatched. The CDR3 extends over 14 amino acids. CDR3 region: CASSDTGGSYEQYF. The CDR3 DNA is TGCGCCAGCAGCGACACAGGGGGATCCTACGAGCAGTACTTC.

The V call is TRBV19, the J call TRBJ1-5; no reliable D call. The CDR3 covers 14 residues. CDR1 and CDR2 from the germline V gene are LNHDA and SQIVND (reference sequence). V was cut by 2 bases and J by 5 bases, with 10 bases left in between. The CDR3, as DNA: TGTGCCAGTAGTATACACGGGGATTATCAGCCCCAGCATTTT. It is translated as CASSIHGDYQPQHF. The full variable domain, its missing parts supplied by reference TRBV19 and TRBJ1-5, is DGGITQSPKYLFRKEGQNVTLSCEQNLNHDAMYWYRQDPGQGLRLIYYSQIVNDFQKGDIAEGYSVSREKKESFPLTVTSAQKNPTAFYLCASSIHGDYQPQHFGDGTRLSIL.

The CDR3: CATSETGQGYEQYF. The CDR3, as DNA: TGTGCCACCAGTGAAACTGGACAGGGGTACGAGCAGTACTTC. The chain is built from TRBV24-1 and TRBJ2-7; 9 bases line up with TRBD1. CDR3 length equals 14 residues. The germline V gene has CDR1 KGHDR and CDR2 SFDVKD. With 4 bases clipped from V and 4 bases from J, the junction kept 4 bases outside the gene matches.

This chain uses TRBV2 with TRBJ2-7; 7 bases are a match to TRBD2. The ends lost 7 bases at V and 7 bases at J; junction bases unmatched: 7. This CDR3 contains 12 residues. Per the germline V gene, CDR1 is SNHLY and CDR2 is FYNNEI. CDR3 sequence reads: CASTLGGFEQYF. The DNA for the CDR3 is TGTGCCAGCACTCTGGGAGGGTTTGAGCAGTACTTC.

This clonotype appeared a single time. The gene calls are TRBV10-3 and TRBJ1-5, with 9 bases identical to TRBD1. CDR3 length equals 14 residues. From germline, CDR1 is ENHRY and CDR2 SYGVKD. V shed 11 bases, J shed 4 bases, and the junction held 9 bases outside the gene matches. Here the CDR3 DNA reads TGTGCCTCGAGGGACAGGGTGGAAAATCAGCCCCAGCATTTT. It translates to CASRDRVENQPQHF.

The chain joins TRBV7-2 to TRBJ2-1, with D possibly being TRBD2 (6 bases). This CDR3 is 16 amino acids long. Trimming stripped 2 bases from V and 9 bases from J, with 20 bases between. Germline CDR1 is SGHTA and CDR2 is FQGNSA. The DNA for the CDR3 is TGTGCCAGCAGCTTATCGGGCGGGACGTCCATTGGTGAGCAGTTCTTC. Translated: CASSLSGGTSIGEQFF. Complete variable domain (other parts from reference TRBV7-2 and TRBJ2-1): GAGVSQSPSNKVTEKGKDVELRCDPISGHTALYWYRQSLGQGLEFLIYFQGNSAPDKSGLPSDRFSAERTGGSVSTLTIQRTQQEDSAVYLCASSLSGGTSIGEQFFGPGTRLTVL.

This chain links TRBV20-1 with TRBJ2-1, with 9 bases fitting TRBD2. The V segment lost 5 bases and the J segment 8 bases; nucleotides outside the gene matches: 13. From germline, CDR1 is DFQATT and CDR2 SNEGSKA (reference sequence). The CDR3 has 15 amino acids. The CDR3 protein is CSAPRAGTSSDEQFF. For the CDR3, the DNA is TGCAGTGCTCCAAGGGCCGGGACTAGCAGCGATGAGCAGTTCTTC.

The chain carries TRBV20-1 and TRBJ2-3; possibly TRBD2 for D (7 bases). The germline gives CDR1 DFQATT, CDR2 SNEGSKA (reference sequence). The CDR3 contains 16 residues. V lost 2 bases and J 1 base, leaving 16 bases between the germline ends. DNA of the CDR3: TGCAGTGCTAGAAGAGGGGGGGGATTTGGCACAGATACGCAGTATTTT. Amino acids: CSARRGGGFGTDTQYF.

This clonotype was found once. Written as DNA, the CDR3 is TGTGCCACCAGCAGAGATACCCGGGCCCAAGAGACCCAGTACTTC. Protein product: CATSRDTRAQETQYF. The gene calls are TRBV15 and TRBJ2-5, with unresolved D. Germline-derived CDR1 and CDR2 are LNHNV and YYDKDF (reference sequence). The CDR3 spans 15 residues. V was cut by 0 bases and J by 1 base, with 9 bases left in between.

This chain uses TRBV19 with TRBJ1-2; D uncertain. Deletions cut 1 base from V and 3 bases from J, with 6 bases between. The germline CDR1 and CDR2 sequences are LNHDA and SQIVND (reference sequence). The CDR3 has 13 residues. The CDR3 coding sequence is TGTGCCAGTAGTATAGTGGGATACTATGGCTACACCTTC. It is translated as CASSIVGYYGYTF.

The gene calls are TRBV29-1 and TRBJ2-5; D is perhaps TRBD2 (7 bases). The CDR3 loop spans 11 amino acids. Germline CDR1 reads SQVTM; CDR2 reads ANQGSEA. V lost 4 bases to trimming and J lost 10 bases, with 13 bases between them. Written as DNA, the CDR3 is TGCAGCGTTGTACGGGGGGCCAACCAGTACTTC. This sequence encodes CSVVRGANQYF.

The chain joins TRBV7-9 to TRBJ1-6, with 8 bases aligning to TRBD1. CDR3 size: 14 residues. Unmatched junction bases numbered 7, after V lost 5 bases and J lost 10 bases. Germline lookup yields CDR1 SEHNR and CDR2 FQNEAQ (reference sequence). CDR3: CASSPRTGHSPLHF. The DNA for the CDR3 is TGTGCCAGCAGCCCTAGGACAGGGCACTCACCCCTCCACTTT.

The gene calls are TRBV7-2 and TRBJ2-7; D call uncertain. This CDR3 region has 14 residues. Germline V gene sequence: CDR1 SGHTA, CDR2 FQGNSA. V was clipped by 1 base and J by 1 base, with 8 bases between them. The CDR3 DNA sequence: TGTGCCAGCAGCTTAGGTAGACAATCCTACGAGCAGTACTTC. Protein sequence: CASSLGRQSYEQYF.

The chain combines TRBV2 with TRBJ1-5; no clear D. Trimming removed 2 bases from V and 4 bases from J, with 12 bases in between. This CDR3 has 15 residues. Germline assignment: CDR1 SNHLY and CDR2 FYNNEI. In DNA form, the CDR3 reads TGTGCCAGCAGTGAACCACCAAACCCTAATCAGCCCCAGCATTTT. Amino acids: CASSEPPNPNQPQHF.

Many counts were recorded for this clonotype. The chain employs TRBV6-1 and TRBJ2-4; D not certain. V was shortened by 1 base and J by 1 base, with 8 bases between the two germline ends. Germline loops: CDR1 MNHNS, CDR2 SASEGT. The CDR3 extends over 15 amino acids. The CDR3: CASSEVNAAKNIQYF. DNA of the CDR3: TGTGCCAGCAGTGAAGTCAACGCGGCCAAAAACATTCAGTACTTC.

This chain joins TRBV9 and TRBJ2-1; D gene uncertain. Germline assignment: CDR1 SGDLS and CDR2 YYNGEE. Trimming shortened V by 2 bases and J by 4 bases, and 4 bases separated the two germline ends. This CDR3 contains 12 residues. CDR3: CASSVEYNEQFF. CDR3 DNA: TGTGCCAGCAGCGTTGAGTACAATGAGCAGTTCTTC.

The rearrangement joins TRBV10-1 to TRBJ2-7; D is perhaps TRBD1 (5 bases). The CDR3 is 12 amino acids. Germline CDR1 WNHNN, CDR2 SYGVQD (reference sequence). The V and J ends lost 8 bases and 6 bases respectively, with 14 bases between them. The CDR3 spells CASGSGFPEQYF. The CDR3 region has the DNA TGCGCCAGCGGATCAGGGTTTCCCGAGCAGTACTTC.